This TCR beta chain was sequenced during a study of Ad26.COV2.S vaccination and SARS-CoV-2 variants. Overall study: The vaccine Ad26.COV2.S was put into the muscle once, or twice with 56 days between. General study points: Across vaccine and placebo recipients, the breadth of non-spike TCRs was similar.

V gave up 0 bases and J gave up 4 bases; unmatched junction bases: 2. Germline V gives CDR1 LGHNA, CDR2 YNFKEQ. The CDR3 is 15 residues long. To note about this clone: Its specificity is unknown.

Treatment of the sample: around 19 received Ad26.COV2.S at low or high dose, single or two shots; about five received placebo; per-sample allocation not given. The samples date from day 63 after the first vaccine or placebo injection. The vaccine delivered Wuhan-strain SARS-CoV-2 spike through an Ad26 vector. Repertoires were generated with immunoSEQ multiplex PCR, while TCRdb's copy carries only in-frame clones and drops some. Among about 480,000 clones listed, approximately 88% were seen once. The chain uses TRBV4-2 and TRBJ2-1; 8 nucleotides align to TRBD1. This sequence originates from a person between 18 and 65 years old who received the Ad26.COV2.S COVID-19 vaccine or a placebo. The starting material was peripheral blood, obtained in a trial of Ad26.COV2.S vaccine versus placebo. CDR3 bases: TGTGCCAGCAGCCAAGAAGGACAGGGTTACAATGAGCAGTTCTTC. Amino acids: CASSQEGQGYNEQFF.